This is a list of T cell receptor beta chains from one sample in a study of blood T cell repertoires in COVID-19. Sequencing used immunoSEQ multiplex PCR; TCRdb keeps in-frame clones, though not all of them. This sample has approximately 360,000 clones; roughly 90% occur once, and the top ten carry over 0.9%. Specimen: PBMCs or T cells enriched from blood (not recorded which). The receptors derive from a woman aged 25 to 39 with acute COVID-19. Each CDR3 is given with its conserved first and last residue. A D gene is named only where the DNA matches it firmly. Not every row has a clone size; where given, it reads once, few, many or a size class.

clone_size	v_call	d_call	j_call	cdr3_aa	cdr3_nt
.	TRBV7-3	TRBD1	TRBJ1-1	CASRPSEIGGQLTNTEAFF	TGTGCCAGCAGACCCTCCGAAATCGGGGGACAGTTAACGAACACTGAAGCTTTCTTT
.	TRBV28	.	TRBJ2-5	CASSLRLAQETQYF	TGTGCCAGCAGTTTAAGGCTAGCGCAAGAGACCCAGTACTTC
.	TRBV15	.	TRBJ1-2	CATSRSAFGLSNYGYTF	TGTGCCACCAGCAGATCCGCCTTTGGCCTCTCCAACTATGGCTACACCTTC
.	TRBV7-2	.	TRBJ1-5	CASSSYRDDQPQHF	TGTGCCAGCAGCTCCTACAGGGATGATCAGCCCCAGCATTTT
.	TRBV18	.	TRBJ1-1	CAASQEVANTEAFF	TGTGCCGCCTCACAGGAGGTGGCGAACACTGAAGCTTTCTTT
.	TRBV3-1/TRBV3-2	.	TRBJ2-1	CASSPRGHNEQFF	TGTGCCAGCAGCCCCCGAGGCCACAATGAGCAGTTCTTC
.	TRBV9	TRBD2	TRBJ2-3	CASSIRTSGGTDTQYF	TGTGCCAGCAGCATTCGGACTAGCGGCGGCACAGATACGCAGTATTTT
.	TRBV18	.	TRBJ2-2	CASSPQAEGELFF	TGTGCCAGCTCCCCACAGGCGGAGGGGGAGCTGTTTTTT
.	TRBV11-2	TRBD1	TRBJ2-7	CASSAPPGTGFYEQYF	TGTGCCAGCAGCGCCCCACCCGGGACAGGGTTCTACGAGCAGTACTTC
once	TRBV11-2	.	TRBJ2-2	CASSLSIDTGELFF	TGTGCCAGCAGCTTAAGCATAGACACCGGGGAGCTGTTTTTT
.	TRBV5-1	TRBD1	TRBJ2-1	CASSSAGTGPINEQFF	TGCGCCAGCAGCTCTGCCGGGACAGGTCCTATCAATGAGCAGTTCTTC
.	TRBV19	TRBD1	TRBJ2-7	CASSPTGTGTYEQYF	TGTGCCAGTAGTCCAACCGGGACAGGTACCTACGAGCAGTACTTC